These 31 T cell receptor beta chains came from one sample sequenced in a study of response to subunit inactivated influenza vaccine. TCRdb independently ran MiXCR on the RT-PCR reads; one entry per CDR3 protein. This sample carries around 200,000 distinct CDR3 sequences, around 15% of them seen once, and the ten largest clones take 26%. The sequenced sample was CD8+ T cells sorted from PBMCs, obtained 5 days after vaccination. Source of these receptors: a man aged 50 to 59 who received an inactivated influenza vaccine.

The CDR3 DNA is TGTGCCAGCAGTTTGCGGGCGGGAGCGGAAGAGACCCAGTACTTC. Amino acid sequence: CASSLRAGAEETQYF. V gene TRBV12-3 or TRBV12-4 combines with J gene TRBJ2-5, with 7 bases matching TRBD2. The CDR3 totals 15 residues. After removal of 3 bases from V and 3 bases from J, the junction contained 7 bases not matched to a gene.

J is TRBJ1-5 and V is TRBV24-1; no definite D call. Per germline, CDR1 KGHDR and CDR2 SFDVKD. Trimming shortened V by 2 bases and J by 2 bases, and 6 bases separated the two germline ends. This CDR3 spans 14 amino acids. The CDR3 region is CATSDSPGNQPQHF. CDR3 nucleotides: TGTGCCACCAGTGATTCCCCCGGCAATCAGCCCCAGCATTTT.

This clonotype was recorded many times. The V call is TRBV6-6, the J call TRBJ2-1; weak D call: TRBD2 (6 bases). V was shortened by 5 bases and J by 3 bases, with 8 bases between the two germline ends. The germline V gene has CDR1 MNHNY and CDR2 SVGAGI (reference sequence). This CDR3 contains 13 residues. The CDR3 region has the DNA TGTGCCAGCAGTAGGGGACTCTACAATGAGCAGTTCTTC. Translated: CASSRGLYNEQFF.

This chain connects TRBV29-1 to TRBJ2-2; 8 bases agree with TRBD2. The V gene end was trimmed by 7 bases and the J gene end by 6 bases; junction bases not matched to a gene: 13. The germline V gene has CDR1 SQVTM and CDR2 ANQGSEA. The CDR3 has 15 amino acids. As DNA, the CDR3 is TGCAGCGCCCGGAGGGCGGGGGGTATGGCCGGGGAGCTGTTTTTT. Its translation is CSARRAGGMAGELFF.

This chain joins TRBV4-3 and TRBJ2-7; D unclear. This CDR3 has 15 residues. The V gene lost 0 bases and the J gene lost 3 bases, with 12 bases spanning the gap. CDR1 and CDR2 from the germline V gene are LGHNA and YSLEER. The CDR3 sequence: CASSQDLARIYEQYF. The CDR3 DNA follows: TGCGCCAGCAGCCAAGATCTTGCTAGAATCTACGAGCAGTACTTC.

The chain couples TRBV7-8 to TRBJ1-5, with D possibly being TRBD1 (5 bases). V was clipped by 5 bases and J by 1 base, with 24 bases between them. The CDR3 contains 19 residues. Germline V gene lookup returns CDR1 SGHVS and CDR2 FQNEAQ. This CDR3 reads CASSTDREGNLGSNQPQHF. CDR3 bases: TGTGCCAGCAGCACAGACCGGGAGGGGAATTTAGGAAGCAATCAGCCCCAGCATTTT.

The gene calls are TRBV29-1 and TRBJ2-5, with no clear D. Germline lookup yields CDR1 SQVTM and CDR2 ANQGSEA. CDR3 length: 10 amino acids. With 5 bases removed from V and 5 bases from J, the gap between germline ends came to 6 bases. For the CDR3, the DNA is TGCAGCGTTAAAGGGGAGACCCAGTACTTC. Amino acid sequence: CSVKGETQYF.

The chain employs TRBV5-1 and TRBJ2-3; 11 bases are shared with TRBD1. CDR1 is SGHRS and CDR2 is YFSETQ in the germline V gene. CDR3 size: 17 residues. Trimming removed 1 base from V and 4 bases from J; junction bases left unmatched: 8. The CDR3 DNA reads TGCGCCAGCAGCTTGCAACCGGGACAGGGGGGCGCAGATACGCAGTATTTT. It specifies CASSLQPGQGGADTQYF.

The rearrangement links TRBV4-3 to TRBJ2-1, with no clear D. Germline V gene lookup returns CDR1 LGHNA and CDR2 YSLEER. The CDR3 length is 13 residues. Trimming pared 4 bases from V and 4 bases from J, leaving 8 bases between. The CDR3 nucleotides read TGCGCCAGCAGCCTACACCATTACAATGAGCAGTTCTTC. It is translated as CASSLHHYNEQFF.

This clonotype was seen a handful of times. The chain links TRBV4-1 to TRBJ2-7, with a possible D match to TRBD1 (6 bases). The V and J ends lost 2 bases and 0 bases respectively, with 17 bases between them. This CDR3 is built from 17 residues. Germline V CDR1 and CDR2: MGHRA, YSYEKL. CDR3: CASSQKHWTELSYEQYF. The CDR3 DNA reads as TGCGCCAGCAGCCAAAAACATTGGACAGAACTCTCCTACGAGCAGTACTTC.

This clonotype was detected a few times. The rearrangement links TRBV4-2 to TRBJ1-5, with TRBD1 identical over 10 bases. The CDR3 covers 18 residues. Unmatched junction bases numbered 16, after V lost 4 bases and J lost 7 bases. CDR1 is LGHNA, CDR2 YNFKEQ, per germline. The CDR3 sequence: CASSPGDRGFPLEQPQHF. The CDR3 nucleotides read TGTGCCAGCAGCCCAGGGGACAGGGGCTTCCCCCTCGAGCAGCCCCAGCATTTT.

The genes are TRBV24-1 and TRBJ2-1; tentatively, D is TRBD2 (7 bases). Germline V gene lookup returns CDR1 KGHDR and CDR2 SFDVKD. Deletions cut 3 bases from V and 14 bases from J, with 19 bases between. This CDR3 is built from 14 residues. CDR3 sequence (DNA): TGTGCCACCAGTGATATCTACTTAGGGGGGGCGAAGTTCTTC. Translation: CATSDIYLGGAKFF.

The chain is built from TRBV9 and TRBJ1-5; 8 nucleotides match TRBD1. Looked up from germline, CDR1 is SGDLS and CDR2 is YYNGEE. J was trimmed by 1 base and V by 4 bases; bases with no gene match: 4. The CDR3 contains 15 residues. The CDR3 loop reads CASSPGQGSNQPQHF. In DNA form, the CDR3 reads TGTGCCAGCAGCCCCGGACAGGGAAGCAATCAGCCCCAGCATTTT. Complete variable domain (other parts from reference TRBV9 and TRBJ1-5): DSGVTQTPKHLITATGQRVTLRCSPRSGDLSVYWYQQSLDQGLQFLIQYYNGEERAKGNILERFSAQQFPDLHSELNLSSLELGDSALYFCASSPGQGSNQPQHFGDGTRLSIL.

A few counts support this clonotype. The chain employs TRBV5-4 and TRBJ2-3; D is undetermined. Germline CDR1 reads SGHNT; CDR2 reads YYREEE (reference sequence). Trimming took 2 bases from V and 4 from J, leaving 5 bases between them. This CDR3 is built from 12 residues. CDR3 DNA sequence: TGTGCCAGCAGCTTTAATCCAGATACGCAGTATTTT. Its translation is CASSFNPDTQYF.

This clonotype was counted between two and nine times. The chain carries TRBV4-2 and TRBJ1-2; perhaps TRBD1 as D (6 bases). CDR3 length: 15 residues. The germline V gene has CDR1 LGHNA and CDR2 YNFKEQ. Trimming removed 3 bases at V and 4 bases at J, with 15 bases between. The CDR3 loop reads CASSQEAGTSYGYTF. The DNA for the CDR3 is TGTGCCAGCAGCCAGGAGGCCGGGACAAGCTATGGCTACACCTTC.

This clonotype has a handful of counts. J is TRBJ2-4 and V is TRBV28; D call uncertain. The CDR3 is 12 amino acids. V gave up 5 bases and J gave up 7 bases, with 9 bases separating them. Germline CDR1 and CDR2: MDHEN and SYDVKM. The CDR3: CASSTTLNIQYF. The DNA for the CDR3 is TGTGCCAGCAGTACGACACTGAACATTCAGTACTTC.

This clonotype showed up just a few times. The chain recombines TRBV2 with TRBJ2-5, with TRBD2 matching over 8 bases. There are 13 residues in the CDR3. Germline V CDR1 and CDR2: SNHLY, FYNNEI. J lost 4 bases, V lost 8 bases, and 6 bases had no gene match. As DNA, the CDR3 is TGTGCCAGCTACGGGGGGGCGGGAGAGACCCAGTACTTC. Its protein product is CASYGGAGETQYF.

The rearrangement joins TRBV12-3 or TRBV12-4 to TRBJ2-7; TRBD2 might be the D (7 bases). The CDR3 is 14 residues long. V lost 3 bases and J 2 bases, leaving 11 bases between the germline ends. This CDR3 is CASSFRGGTYEQYF. The CDR3 DNA sequence: TGTGCCAGCAGTTTTAGGGGGGGGACCTACGAGCAGTACTTC.

This clonotype ranks as medium-sized. The chain joins TRBV20-1 to TRBJ1-6; 9 bases fit TRBD1. Looked up from germline, CDR1 is DFQATT and CDR2 is SNEGSKA (reference sequence). With 5 bases clipped from V and 9 bases from J, the junction kept 5 bases outside the gene matches. The CDR3 length is 13 residues. The CDR3 DNA reads as TGCAGTGCTTTCTTGGACAGGGGTTCACCCCTCCACTTT. Its protein is CSAFLDRGSPLHF.

The rearrangement links TRBV12-3 or TRBV12-4 to TRBJ1-2; D call uncertain. There are 20 residues in the CDR3. Trimming pared 3 bases from V and 2 bases from J, leaving 28 bases between. CDR3 sequence (DNA): TGTGCCAGCAGTTTTGATGGTGTAGCCCGCCGGGCCCTAATCAACTATGGCTACACCTTC. It yields the protein CASSFDGVARRALINYGYTF.

This rearrangement joins TRBV10-3 to TRBJ2-1; no reliable D call. The CDR3 spans 16 residues. The V gene's germline CDR1 is ENHRY and CDR2 SYGVKD. Trimming removed 0 bases from V and 3 bases from J, with 12 bases in between. The CDR3 protein is CAISESGSIYYNEQFF. For the CDR3, the DNA is TGTGCCATCAGTGAGTCAGGGTCAATATACTACAATGAGCAGTTCTTC.

The chain is built from TRBV18 and TRBJ2-7; no clear D. This CDR3 is built from 16 residues. V shed 0 bases and J shed 3 bases, with 15 bases lying between them. Per the germline V gene, CDR1 is KGHSH and CDR2 is LQKENI. The CDR3 loop reads CASSPPSGQPLYEQYF. CDR3 nucleotides: TGTGCCAGCTCACCACCGTCCGGCCAGCCCCTCTACGAGCAGTACTTC.

The chain couples TRBV12-3 or TRBV12-4 to TRBJ2-6; no clear D. The V gene lost 1 base and the J gene lost 4 bases, with 14 bases spanning the gap. The CDR3 is 17 residues long. CDR3 sequence (DNA): TGTGCCAGCAGTTTAGTCCCGGAAGGCTCGGGGGCCAACGTCCTGACTTTC. Translation: CASSLVPEGSGANVLTF.

J is TRBJ2-1 and V is TRBV29-1; 13 positions match TRBD2. CDR1 SQVTM and CDR2 ANQGSEA come from the germline V gene. V shed 6 bases, J shed 13 bases, and the junction held 3 bases outside the gene matches. The length of the CDR3 is 11 residues. The CDR3 protein is CSVPGLAGQFF. CDR3 DNA sequence: TGCAGCGTCCCGGGACTAGCGGGACAGTTCTTC.

This clonotype has ten or more counts. The genes are TRBV4-3 and TRBJ2-7, with a tentative D call TRBD2 (6 bases). V lost 3 bases to trimming and J lost 0 bases, with 9 bases between them. The CDR3 has 14 amino acids. Germline V gene sequence: CDR1 LGHNA, CDR2 YSLEER. Here the CDR3 DNA reads TGCGCCAGCAGCCACGGGGACTCCTCCTACGAGCAGTACTTC. It codes for CASSHGDSSYEQYF.

J is TRBJ2-7 and V is TRBV6-2 or TRBV6-3; D not certain. Germline V lookup: CDR1 MNHEY, CDR2 SVGEGT. CDR3 length: 12 amino acids. The ends were cut back, 0 bases at V and 5 bases at J, with 5 bases in the middle. CDR3 in DNA: TGTGCCAGCAGTTACTCGATTCACGAGCAGTACTTC. This translates into CASSYSIHEQYF.

The genes are TRBV27 and TRBJ2-5, with D possibly being TRBD1 (6 bases). The CDR3 runs to 15 residues. The germline CDR1 and CDR2 sequences are MNHEY and SMNVEV (reference sequence). V lost 2 bases to trimming and J lost 5 bases, with 15 bases between them. The CDR3 here is CASSLGQTPRETQYF. The CDR3 DNA reads as TGTGCCAGCAGTTTAGGACAGACCCCTAGGGAGACCCAGTACTTC.

The genes are TRBV20-1 and TRBJ1-1, with D possibly being TRBD1 (6 bases). The germline CDR1 and CDR2 sequences are DFQATT and SNEGSKA (reference sequence). The CDR3 runs to 13 residues. Trimming took 3 bases from V and 4 from J, leaving 12 bases between them. The CDR3 region is CSARGRGITEAFF. The CDR3 DNA sequence: TGCAGTGCTAGGGGCAGGGGAATCACTGAAGCTTTCTTT.

This clonotype was counted at least ten times. The chain has TRBV29-1 and TRBJ1-2; unclear D gene. Germline CDR1 is SQVTM and CDR2 is ANQGSEA. The length of the CDR3 is 15 residues. Between the trimmed V and J ends, which lost 1 base and 0 bases, there was a span of 12 bases. CDR3 DNA: TGCAGCGTTGAAGGCGTTTTTGAAACTAACTATGGCTACACCTTC. This codes for CSVEGVFETNYGYTF.

The chain recombines TRBV4-1 with TRBJ2-5; no clear D. Germline CDR1 reads MGHRA; CDR2 reads YSYEKL. V was trimmed by 2 bases and J by 2 bases, leaving 9 bases between them. CDR3 length: 14 residues. The CDR3 coding sequence is TGCGCCAGCAGCCAACCTGACGGTCAAGAGACCCAGTACTTC. Protein: CASSQPDGQETQYF.

J is TRBJ2-3 and V is TRBV15, with a possible D match to TRBD2 (5 bases). V was pared by 0 bases and J by 4 bases, with 11 bases between. The CDR3 sequence is 15 residues long. The V gene's germline CDR1 is LNHNV and CDR2 YYDKDF (reference sequence). The CDR3 protein is CATSRDRLAPDTQYF. The CDR3 DNA sequence: TGTGCCACCAGCAGAGATAGGCTAGCCCCAGATACGCAGTATTTT.